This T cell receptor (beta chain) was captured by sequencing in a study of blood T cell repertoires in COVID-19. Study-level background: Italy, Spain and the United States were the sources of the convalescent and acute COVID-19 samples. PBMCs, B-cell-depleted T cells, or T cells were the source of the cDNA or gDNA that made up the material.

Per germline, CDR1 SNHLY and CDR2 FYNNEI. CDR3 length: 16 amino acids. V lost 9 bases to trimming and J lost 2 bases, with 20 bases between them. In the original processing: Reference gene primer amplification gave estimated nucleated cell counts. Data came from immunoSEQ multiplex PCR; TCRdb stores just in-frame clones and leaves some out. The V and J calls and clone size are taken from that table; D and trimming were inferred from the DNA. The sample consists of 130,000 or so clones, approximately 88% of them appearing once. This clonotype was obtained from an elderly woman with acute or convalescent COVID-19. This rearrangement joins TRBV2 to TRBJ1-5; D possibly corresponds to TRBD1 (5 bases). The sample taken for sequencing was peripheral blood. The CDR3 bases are TGTGCCAGTACCCAGACGCAGGGTGCGGGCAATCAGCCCCAGCATTTT. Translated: CASTQTQGAGNQPQHF.